One and the same sample provided the 13 T cell receptor beta chains below, sequenced in a study of blood T cell repertoires in COVID-19. Generated by immunoSEQ multiplex PCR, the TCRdb table keeps only in-frame clones and is missing some. The sample yields 150,000 to 200,000 clones, around 81% seen once. Source material: peripheral blood. The receptors were sampled from a man aged 60 to 69 with active or convalescent COVID-19.

V usage is TRBV3-1 (or the pseudogene TRBV3-2) and J usage is TRBJ2-3, with 10 nucleotides matching TRBD2. Germline CDR1 and CDR2: LGHDT and YNNKEL (reference sequence). V lost 5 bases, J lost 6 bases, and 5 bases stayed unmatched. This CDR3 has 14 residues. The CDR3 loop is CASSASGSSDTQYF. In DNA form, the CDR3 reads TGTGCCAGCAGCGCTAGCGGGAGCAGTGATACGCAGTATTTT.

This clone was observed a single time. The V call is TRBV2, the J call TRBJ2-3; D might be TRBD2 (6 bases). Trimming cost V 4 bases and J 6 bases, with 17 bases left between them. The V gene's germline CDR1 is SNHLY and CDR2 FYNNEI. CDR3 length: 15 residues. CDR3 nucleotide sequence: TGTGCCAGCAGTGTGGCGGGACTCCCCCCCGATACGCAGTATTTT. Translated, it gives CASSVAGLPPDTQYF.

The V and J genes are TRBV3-1 (or the pseudogene TRBV3-2) and TRBJ1-5, with TRBD1 identical over 9 bases. This CDR3 is built from 14 residues. CDR1 LGHDT and CDR2 YNNKEL come from the germline V gene (reference sequence). V dropped 2 bases and J dropped 6; count of bases not matched to a gene: 2. The CDR3 reads CASSQYRGLQPQHF. CDR3 in DNA: TGTGCCAGCAGCCAATACAGGGGGCTTCAGCCCCAGCATTTT.

The chain uses TRBV6-5 and TRBJ1-2; TRBD1 is a possible D gene (6 bases). The CDR3 has 15 residues. Germline V gene data show CDR1 as MNHEY and CDR2 as SVGAGI. V lost 6 bases and J lost 0, with 14 bases in between. The CDR3, as DNA: TGTGCCAGCAGGACTGGACACAGGGCTAACTATGGCTACACCTTC. Its protein product is CASRTGHRANYGYTF.

The CDR3 region has the DNA TGCGCCAGCAGCCCCGGTGGAGGGAAGAGGGACAATCAGCCCCAGCATTTT. It is translated as CASSPGGGKRDNQPQHF. This sequence joins TRBV5-1 and TRBJ1-5; D is unresolved. Trimming took off 4 bases at V and 3 bases at J, with 20 bases between the two ends. The CDR3 extends over 17 amino acids. Germline V gene lookup returns CDR1 SGHRS and CDR2 YFSETQ.

V gene TRBV18 combines with J gene TRBJ1-3; TRBD1 matches 9 bases. Per germline, CDR1 KGHSH and CDR2 LQKENI. This CDR3 has 18 amino acids. V lost 3 bases and J lost 0; bases outside the gene matches: 9. The CDR3 sequence is CASSPSGQGFFSGNTIYF. The CDR3 DNA follows: TGTGCCAGCTCACCCTCGGGACAGGGCTTTTTCTCTGGAAACACCATATATTTT.

The chain uses TRBV19 and TRBJ2-6; D might be TRBD2 (5 bases). The length of the CDR3 is 14 residues. Germline V gene lookup returns CDR1 LNHDA and CDR2 SQIVND (reference sequence). The V and J ends lost 5 bases and 2 bases respectively, with 7 bases between them. The CDR3 DNA is TGTGCCAGTAGTCTCGGGGCTGGGGCCAACGTCCTGACTTTC. Its protein is CASSLGAGANVLTF.

This clone has just one count. V and J are TRBV7-2 and TRBJ1-5, with TRBD1 matching 7 bases. Germline V gene data show CDR1 as SGHTA and CDR2 as FQGNSA. This CDR3 contains 15 residues. J gave up 1 base and V 5 bases, and 5 bases lay outside the gene matches. CDR3 sequence (DNA): TGTGCCAGCAGCCTACAGGGGCAAAGCAATCAGCCCCAGCATTTT. Encoded protein: CASSLQGQSNQPQHF.

V gene TRBV6-6 combines with J gene TRBJ1-1, with TRBD1 identical over 8 bases. Unmatched junction bases numbered 7, after V lost 2 bases and J lost 5 bases. Germline V CDR1 and CDR2: MNHNY, SVGAGI (reference sequence). The length of the CDR3 is 15 residues. CDR3: CASSYTQGARTEAFF. CDR3 DNA sequence: TGTGCCAGCAGTTACACGCAGGGGGCAAGGACTGAAGCTTTCTTT.

In this sample, this clone turned up once. The rearrangement joins TRBV5-6 to TRBJ2-5; a possible D gene is TRBD1 (6 bases). Germline V gene sequence: CDR1 SGHDT, CDR2 YYEEEE. The V end was cut by 4 bases, the J end by 5 bases, with 21 bases between. The CDR3 is made up of 16 amino acids. The CDR3, as DNA: TGTGCCAGCAGCGTCCAGGGGTTGGGGATTGGGGAGACCCAGTACTTC. Translation gives CASSVQGLGIGETQYF.

The V gene is TRBV19, the J gene TRBJ2-1; 8 bases align to TRBD2. The CDR3 covers 14 residues. Germline-derived CDR1 and CDR2 are LNHDA and SQIVND (reference sequence). Losses at the gene ends were 4 bases for V and 9 bases for J; bases not matched to a gene: 8. The CDR3 loop reads CASSKGLVSREQFF. The CDR3 DNA reads as TGTGCCAGTAGTAAGGGACTAGTCAGCCGTGAGCAGTTCTTC.

This clone was seen a handful of times. The chain uses TRBV6-5 and TRBJ2-2; 8 positions match TRBD2. After removal of 5 bases from V and 4 bases from J, the junction contained 3 bases not matched to a gene. The CDR3 has 14 residues. CDR1 and CDR2 from the germline V gene are MNHEY and SVGAGI. CDR3 DNA sequence: TGTGCCAGCAGTAACGGGGGGGGCACCGGGGAGCTGTTTTTT. This sequence encodes CASSNGGGTGELFF.

This clone was seen more than once but under ten times. The rearrangement links TRBV13 to TRBJ2-1; 8 bases are a match to TRBD1. J gave up 10 bases and V 5 bases, and 4 bases lay outside the gene matches. Germline CDR1 and CDR2: PRHDT and FYEKMQ (reference sequence). The CDR3 covers 12 residues. CDR3 DNA: TGTGCCAGCAGCCAGGGGGCTTGGGAGCAGTTCTTC. Its translation is CASSQGAWEQFF.